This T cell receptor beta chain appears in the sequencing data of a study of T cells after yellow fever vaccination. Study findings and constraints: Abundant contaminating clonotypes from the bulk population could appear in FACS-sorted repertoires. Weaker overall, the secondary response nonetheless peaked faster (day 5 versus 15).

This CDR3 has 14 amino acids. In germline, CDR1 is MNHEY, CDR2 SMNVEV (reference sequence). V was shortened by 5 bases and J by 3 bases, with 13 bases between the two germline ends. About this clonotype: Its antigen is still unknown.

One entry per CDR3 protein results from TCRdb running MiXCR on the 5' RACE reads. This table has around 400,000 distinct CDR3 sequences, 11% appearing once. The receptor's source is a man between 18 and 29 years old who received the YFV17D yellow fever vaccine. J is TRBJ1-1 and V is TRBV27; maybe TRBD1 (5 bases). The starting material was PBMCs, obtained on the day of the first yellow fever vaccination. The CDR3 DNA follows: TGTGCCAGCAGTCAGGGACTCACCTACACTGAAGCTTTCTTT. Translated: CASSQGLTYTEAFF.